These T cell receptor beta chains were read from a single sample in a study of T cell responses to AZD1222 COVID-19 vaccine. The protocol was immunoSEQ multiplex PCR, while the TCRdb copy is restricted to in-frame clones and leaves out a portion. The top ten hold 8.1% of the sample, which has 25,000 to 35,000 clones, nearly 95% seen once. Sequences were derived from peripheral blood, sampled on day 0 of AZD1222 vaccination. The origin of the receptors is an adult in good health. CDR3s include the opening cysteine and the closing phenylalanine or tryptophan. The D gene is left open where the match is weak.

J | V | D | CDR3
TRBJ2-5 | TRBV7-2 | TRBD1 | CASSLFPRGRRETQYF
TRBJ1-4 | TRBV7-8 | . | CASSLVSRAEKLFF
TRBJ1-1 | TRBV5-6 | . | CASSSGLTEAFF
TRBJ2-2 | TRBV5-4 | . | CASSLRGGTGELFF
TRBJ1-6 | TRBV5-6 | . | CASSPGGRGSYNSPLHF
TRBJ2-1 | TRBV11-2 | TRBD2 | CASSPRNSGSVNEQFF
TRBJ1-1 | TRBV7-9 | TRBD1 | CASFTGGLNTEAFF
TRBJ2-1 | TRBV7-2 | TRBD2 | CASSLGRASGTKGVYEQFF
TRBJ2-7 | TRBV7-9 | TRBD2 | CASSQRLAGETYEQYF
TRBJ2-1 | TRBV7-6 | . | CASSGTTGSYNEQFF
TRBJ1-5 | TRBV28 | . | CASSFSQPQHF
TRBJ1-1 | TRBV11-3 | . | CASYLERRMNTEAFF
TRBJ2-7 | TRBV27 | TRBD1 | CASSLWGQSYEQYF
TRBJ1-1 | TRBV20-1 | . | CSAETDTEAFF
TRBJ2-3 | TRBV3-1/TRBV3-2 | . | CASSQDPRSLGTDTQYF